The 17 T cell receptor beta chains presented below share a single source sample, sequenced in a study of T-cell reconstitution after alpha-beta-depleted transplantation in children. The TCRbeta library incorporated unique molecular identifiers. One entry per CDR3 protein results from TCRdb running MiXCR on the PCR reads. The sample has fewer than 550,000 distinct CDR3 sequences; about an eighth are singletons. The sample consisted of PBMCs, mostly from graft donor cells, taken 180 days after TCRalphabeta/CD19-depleted stem cell transplant. These receptors all stem from a female patient younger than 10 who had a stem cell transplant for aplastic anemia, so the T cells may come from the graft donor.

The chain combines TRBV6-1 with TRBJ1-5, with 8 positions matching TRBD1. Germline CDR1 reads MNHNS; CDR2 reads SASEGT. The CDR3 sequence is 15 residues long. Trimming cost V 8 bases and J 1 base; bases outside gene matches: 7. This CDR3 is CASQSGGASNQPQHF. CDR3 DNA: TGTGCCAGCCAATCAGGGGGCGCGAGCAATCAGCCCCAGCATTTT.

This clonotype was counted between two and nine times. This chain links TRBV5-1 with TRBJ2-5, with 7 bases matching TRBD2. V shed 0 bases, J shed 1 base, and the junction held 6 bases outside the gene matches. This CDR3 spans 16 amino acids. The germline V gene encodes CDR1 SGHRS and CDR2 YFSETQ. The CDR3 is CASSLVQGGPQETQYF. The DNA for the CDR3 is TGCGCCAGCAGCTTGGTGCAGGGAGGGCCCCAAGAGACCCAGTACTTC.

This chain joins TRBV2 and TRBJ1-2, with 7 bases identical to TRBD1. The CDR3 spans 16 residues. V shed 4 bases and J 3 bases; nucleotides not matched to a gene: 11. Germline loops: CDR1 SNHLY, CDR2 FYNNEI. In DNA form, the CDR3 reads TGTGCCAGCAGTGTGATCCCGTGGGACAGAGACTATGGCTACACCTTC. It yields the protein CASSVIPWDRDYGYTF.

In its sample, this clonotype was seen a few times. This rearrangement joins TRBV29-1 to TRBJ1-2; 8 bases line up with TRBD1. Germline loops: CDR1 SQVTM, CDR2 ANQGSEA. Trimming cost V 2 bases and J 7 bases; bases outside gene matches: 6. The CDR3 spans 13 residues. CDR3 coding DNA: TGCAGCGTTGAAAACAGGGGGATAGGTGGCTACACCTTC. Protein: CSVENRGIGGYTF.

This clonotype appeared a few times. This chain links TRBV7-2 with TRBJ2-1, with 14 bases lining up with TRBD2. The germline V gene has CDR1 SGHTA and CDR2 FQGNSA. The CDR3 is 17 residues long. Trimming at V came to 1 base and at J to 6 bases, leaving 5 bases not matched to a gene. CDR3 residues: CASSLGSGLAGGNEQFF. CDR3 nucleotide sequence: TGTGCCAGCAGCTTAGGTAGTGGACTAGCGGGGGGCAATGAGCAGTTCTTC.

Here the CDR3 reads CASSLAVTSYEQYF. The CDR3 DNA reads as TGTGCCAGCAGTTTAGCAGTTACCTCCTACGAGCAGTACTTC. The chain couples TRBV28 to TRBJ2-7; D unresolved. The germline gives CDR1 MDHEN, CDR2 SYDVKM. The CDR3 contains 14 residues. V lost 2 bases and J 0 bases, leaving 8 bases between the germline ends. Together with reference TRBV28 and TRBJ2-7, the CDR3 gives the full variable domain: DVKVTQSSRYLVKRTGEKVFLECVQDMDHENMFWYRQDPGLGLRLIYFSYDVKMKEKGDIPEGYSVSREKKERFSLILESASTNQTSMYLCASSLAVTSYEQYFGPGTRLTVT.

This clonotype occurred a few times. The J gene is TRBJ2-1, the V gene TRBV7-2; no reliable D call. CDR3 length: 14 amino acids. V gave up 0 bases and J gave up 4 bases, with 7 bases separating them. From germline, CDR1 is SGHTA and CDR2 FQGNSA. The CDR3 DNA reads as TGTGCCAGCAGCTTAGCGCCCTCATACAATGAGCAGTTCTTC. Translation gives CASSLAPSYNEQFF.

The chain is built from TRBV14 and TRBJ2-1; 8 nucleotides agree with TRBD2. Germline trimming cut 1 base from V and 3 bases from J; bases unmatched to any gene: 8. Per germline, CDR1 SGHDN and CDR2 FVKESK. The CDR3 consists of 17 residues. For the CDR3, the DNA is TGTGCCAGCAGCCAAGTGATCGCGGGAGGAAACTACAATGAGCAGTTCTTC. It encodes CASSQVIAGGNYNEQFF.

This clonotype was counted between two and nine times. J is TRBJ1-1 and V is TRBV19; maybe TRBD1 (5 bases). There are 12 residues in the CDR3. V shed 1 base and J shed 8 bases, with 8 bases lying between them. From germline, CDR1 is LNHDA and CDR2 SQIVND (reference sequence). This CDR3 reads CASSIGAGEAFF. The DNA for the CDR3 is TGTGCCAGTAGTATAGGGGCAGGGGAAGCTTTCTTT.

The chain links TRBV20-1 to TRBJ2-4; 8 bases align to TRBD2. The CDR3 is made up of 16 amino acids. Trimming cost V 3 bases and J 0 bases; bases outside gene matches: 7. CDR1 and CDR2 (germline): DFQATT, SNEGSKA (reference sequence). Here the CDR3 reads CSASRSGSIAKNIQYF. In DNA form, the CDR3 reads TGCAGTGCTAGTAGGAGCGGGAGTATAGCCAAAAACATTCAGTACTTC.

On this clonotype: This clone may be a read error of a much larger clone one base away. The CDR3 loop reads CSAKAGLAGEMPYNEQFF. CDR3 nucleotides: TGCAGTGCCAAAGCCGGACTAGCGGGAGAAATGCCGTACAATGAGCAGTTCTTC. V gene TRBV20-1 combines with J gene TRBJ2-1; 13 positions match TRBD2. Germline V gives CDR1 DFQATT, CDR2 SNEGSKA (reference sequence). With 6 bases clipped from V and 4 bases from J, the junction kept 15 bases outside the gene matches. The CDR3 is 18 residues long.

The chain combines TRBV28 with TRBJ2-3; TRBD1 is a possible D gene (6 bases). The CDR3 loop spans 15 amino acids. Germline V gene sequence: CDR1 MDHEN, CDR2 SYDVKM. Deletions cut 6 bases from V and 6 bases from J, with 19 bases between. This chain's CDR3 is CASSSGTWNLDTQYF. The CDR3 DNA sequence: TGTGCCAGCAGCTCCGGGACATGGAACCTTGATACGCAGTATTTT.

This clonotype has a count of ten or more. V is TRBV6-6 and J is TRBJ2-7, with D possibly called TRBD1 or TRBD2 (5 bases each). The CDR3 has 12 residues. CDR1 MNHNY and CDR2 SVGAGI come from the germline V gene (reference sequence). V was trimmed by 7 bases and J by 6 bases, leaving 13 bases between them. The CDR3 here is CASTLSGTEQYF. In nucleotides, the CDR3 is TGTGCCAGCACCCTTAGTGGGACCGAGCAGTACTTC.

The V call is TRBV12-3 or TRBV12-4, the J call TRBJ2-4; either TRBD1 or TRBD2 may supply D (6 bases each). The ends were cut back, 6 bases at V and 6 bases at J, with 18 bases in the middle. The CDR3 has 15 residues. The CDR3 region is CASSQGGGWLNIQYF. In DNA form, the CDR3 reads TGTGCCAGCAGCCAAGGAGGGGGATGGTTAAACATTCAGTACTTC.

The rearrangement joins TRBV7-8 to TRBJ1-2, with D perhaps matching TRBD1 (5 bases). Deletions cut 1 base from V and 6 bases from J, with 15 bases between. The CDR3 runs 15 residues. Germline lookup yields CDR1 SGHVS and CDR2 FQNEAQ. The CDR3 sequence is CASSLGKWGRDGYTF. In DNA, the CDR3 is TGTGCCAGCAGCTTAGGCAAATGGGGCCGCGATGGCTACACCTTC.

This clonotype was found a few times. This chain joins TRBV3-1 and TRBJ2-3; 8 bases line up with TRBD2. Trimming took 6 bases from V and 6 from J; bases not matched to a gene: 2. The germline gives CDR1 LGHDT, CDR2 YNNKEL (reference sequence). CDR3 length: 12 amino acids. CDR3: CASRSSGDTQYF. DNA for the CDR3: TGTGCCAGCAGATCTAGCGGGGATACGCAGTATTTT.

This clonotype has ten or more counts. This sequence joins TRBV18 and TRBJ2-7; TRBD2 matches at 11 bases. Germline values: CDR1 KGHSH, CDR2 LQKENI. V shed 8 bases, J shed 1 base, and the junction held 7 bases outside the gene matches. There are 15 residues in the CDR3. This chain's CDR3 is CASSPGTSGSYEQYF. The CDR3 bases are TGTGCCAGCAGTCCCGGGACTAGCGGATCCTACGAGCAGTACTTC. Looking up the rest from reference TRBV18 and TRBJ2-7 gives the full variable domain: NAGVMQNPRHLVRRRGQEARLRCSPMKGHSHVYWYRQLPEEGLKFMVYLQKENIIDESGMPKERFSAEFPKEGPSILRIQQVVRGDSAAYFCASSPGTSGSYEQYFGPGTRLTVT.